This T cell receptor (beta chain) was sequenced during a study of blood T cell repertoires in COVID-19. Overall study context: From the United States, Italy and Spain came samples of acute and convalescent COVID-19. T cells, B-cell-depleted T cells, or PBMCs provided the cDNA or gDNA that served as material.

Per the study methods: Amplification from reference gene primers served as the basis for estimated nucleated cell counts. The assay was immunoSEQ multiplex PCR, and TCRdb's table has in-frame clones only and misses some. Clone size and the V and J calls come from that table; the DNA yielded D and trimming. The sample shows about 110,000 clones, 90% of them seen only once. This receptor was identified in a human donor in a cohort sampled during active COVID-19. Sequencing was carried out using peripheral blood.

The CDR3 nucleotides read TGTGCCAGTAGTATATTTGGGGCAGCTAGCGGACTAAGCACAGATACGCAGTATTTT. Protein sequence: CASSIFGAASGLSTDTQYF. The chain couples TRBV19 to TRBJ2-3; 7 bases fit TRBD2. The V and J ends lost 2 bases and 0 bases, in that order; junction bases with no gene match: 14. Germline V gene lookup returns CDR1 LNHDA and CDR2 SQIVND (reference sequence). CDR3 length: 19 residues.